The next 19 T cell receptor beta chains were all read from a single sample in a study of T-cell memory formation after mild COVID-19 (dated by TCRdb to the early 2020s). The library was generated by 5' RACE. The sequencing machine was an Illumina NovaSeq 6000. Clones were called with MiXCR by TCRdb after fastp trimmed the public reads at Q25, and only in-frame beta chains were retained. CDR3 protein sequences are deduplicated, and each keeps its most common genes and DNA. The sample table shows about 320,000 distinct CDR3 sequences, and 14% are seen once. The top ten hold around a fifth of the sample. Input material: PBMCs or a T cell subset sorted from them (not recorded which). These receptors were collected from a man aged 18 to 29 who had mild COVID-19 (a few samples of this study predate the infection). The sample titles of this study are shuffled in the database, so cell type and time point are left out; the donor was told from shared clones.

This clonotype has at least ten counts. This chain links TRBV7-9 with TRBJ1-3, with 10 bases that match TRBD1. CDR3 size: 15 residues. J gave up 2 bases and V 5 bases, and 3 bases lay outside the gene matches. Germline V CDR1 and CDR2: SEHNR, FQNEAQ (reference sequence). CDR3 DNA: TGTGCCAGCAGCCTGACAGGGGGCACTGGAAACACCATATATTTT. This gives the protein CASSLTGGTGNTIYF.

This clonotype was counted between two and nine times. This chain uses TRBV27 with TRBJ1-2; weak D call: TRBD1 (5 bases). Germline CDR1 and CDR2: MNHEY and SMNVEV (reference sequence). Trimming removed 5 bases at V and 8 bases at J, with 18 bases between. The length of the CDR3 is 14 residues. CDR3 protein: CASSVGGPWDGYTF. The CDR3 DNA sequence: TGTGCCAGCAGTGTTGGAGGACCCTGGGACGGCTACACCTTC.

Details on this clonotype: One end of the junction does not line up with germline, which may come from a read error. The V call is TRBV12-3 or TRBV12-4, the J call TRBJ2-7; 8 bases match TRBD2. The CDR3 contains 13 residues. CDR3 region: CASGLVSGDEKYF. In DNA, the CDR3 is TGTGCCAGCGGCCTCGTTAGCGGGGACGAGAAGTACTTC.

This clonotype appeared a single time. CDR3 DNA sequence: TGTGCCAGCAGCCACGGAAAGGGGGCAGATACGCAGTATTTT. It specifies CASSHGKGADTQYF. The chain combines TRBV4-2 with TRBJ2-3; D possibly corresponds to TRBD1 (6 bases). V was cut by 3 bases and J by 4 bases, with 11 bases left in between. Germline assignment: CDR1 LGHNA and CDR2 YNFKEQ. The CDR3 extends over 14 amino acids.

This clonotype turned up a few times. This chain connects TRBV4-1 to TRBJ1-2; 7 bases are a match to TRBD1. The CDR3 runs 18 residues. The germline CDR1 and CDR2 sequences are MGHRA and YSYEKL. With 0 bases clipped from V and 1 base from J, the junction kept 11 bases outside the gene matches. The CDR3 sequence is CASSQDRSRGKYNYGYTF. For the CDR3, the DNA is TGCGCCAGCAGCCAAGACCGGAGCAGGGGGAAATATAACTATGGCTACACCTTC.

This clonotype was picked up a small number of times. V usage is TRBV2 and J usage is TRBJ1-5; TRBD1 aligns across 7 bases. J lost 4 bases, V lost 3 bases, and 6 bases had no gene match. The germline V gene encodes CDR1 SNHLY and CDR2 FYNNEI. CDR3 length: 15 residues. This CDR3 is CASSDTQGWNQPQHF. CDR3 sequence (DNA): TGTGCCAGCAGTGACACACAGGGGTGGAATCAGCCCCAGCATTTT.

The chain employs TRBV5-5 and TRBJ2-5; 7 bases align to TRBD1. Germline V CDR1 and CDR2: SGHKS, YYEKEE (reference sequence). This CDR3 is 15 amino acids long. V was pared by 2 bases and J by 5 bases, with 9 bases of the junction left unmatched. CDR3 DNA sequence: TGTGCCAGCAGCTTCCCAACAGGGGTAGACGAGACCCAGTACTTC. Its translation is CASSFPTGVDETQYF.

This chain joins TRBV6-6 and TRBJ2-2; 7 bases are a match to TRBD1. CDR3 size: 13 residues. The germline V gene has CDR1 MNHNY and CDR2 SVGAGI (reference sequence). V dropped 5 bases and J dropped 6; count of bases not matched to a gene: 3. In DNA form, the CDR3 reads TGTGCCAGCAGTACTGACAGGGCCGGGGAGCTGTTTTTT. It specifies CASSTDRAGELFF.

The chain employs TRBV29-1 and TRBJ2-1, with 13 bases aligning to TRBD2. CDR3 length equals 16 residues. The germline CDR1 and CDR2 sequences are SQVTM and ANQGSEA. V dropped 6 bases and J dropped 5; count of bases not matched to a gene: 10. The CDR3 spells CSVSTSGGPGHNEQFF. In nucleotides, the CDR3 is TGCAGCGTGTCGACTAGCGGGGGGCCGGGCCACAATGAGCAGTTCTTC.

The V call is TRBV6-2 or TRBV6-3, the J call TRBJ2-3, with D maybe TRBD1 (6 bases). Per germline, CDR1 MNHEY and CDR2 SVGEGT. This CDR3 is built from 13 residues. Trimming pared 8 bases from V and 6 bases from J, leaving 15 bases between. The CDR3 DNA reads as TGTGCCAGCGTGGCAGGGGAGCGGGATACGCAGTATTTT. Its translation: CASVAGERDTQYF.

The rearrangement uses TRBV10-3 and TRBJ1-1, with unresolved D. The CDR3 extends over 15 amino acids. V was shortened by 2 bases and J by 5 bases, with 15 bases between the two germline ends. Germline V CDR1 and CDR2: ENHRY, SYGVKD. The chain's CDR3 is CAISETTWTGTEAFF. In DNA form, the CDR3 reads TGTGCCATCAGTGAGACCACCTGGACGGGAACTGAAGCTTTCTTT.

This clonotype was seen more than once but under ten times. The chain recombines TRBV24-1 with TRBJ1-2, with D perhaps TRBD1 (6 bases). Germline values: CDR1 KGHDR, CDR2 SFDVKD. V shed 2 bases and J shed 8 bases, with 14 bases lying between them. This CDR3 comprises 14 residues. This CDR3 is CATSDYDTGYGYTF. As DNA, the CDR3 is TGTGCCACCAGTGATTACGATACAGGGTACGGCTACACCTTC.

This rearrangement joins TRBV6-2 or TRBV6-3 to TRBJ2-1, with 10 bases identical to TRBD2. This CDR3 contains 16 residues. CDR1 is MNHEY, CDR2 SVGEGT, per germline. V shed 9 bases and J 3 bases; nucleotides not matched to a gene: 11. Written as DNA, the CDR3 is TGTGCCAGTAGACTAGCGGGCAATGTACTCTACAATGAGCAGTTCTTC. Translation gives CASRLAGNVLYNEQFF.

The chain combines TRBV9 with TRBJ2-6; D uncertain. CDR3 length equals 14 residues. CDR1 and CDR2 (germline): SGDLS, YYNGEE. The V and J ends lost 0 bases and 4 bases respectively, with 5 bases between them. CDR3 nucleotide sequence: TGTGCCAGCAGCGTAGTTGGGGGGGCCAACGTCCTGACTTTC. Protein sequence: CASSVVGGANVLTF.

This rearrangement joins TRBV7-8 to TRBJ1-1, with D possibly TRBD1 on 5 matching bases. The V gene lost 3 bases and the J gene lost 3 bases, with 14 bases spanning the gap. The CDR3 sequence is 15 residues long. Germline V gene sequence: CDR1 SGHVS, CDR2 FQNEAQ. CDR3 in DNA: TGTGCCAGCAGCTTTGGGACGGAGGGACACACTGAAGCTTTCTTT. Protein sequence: CASSFGTEGHTEAFF.

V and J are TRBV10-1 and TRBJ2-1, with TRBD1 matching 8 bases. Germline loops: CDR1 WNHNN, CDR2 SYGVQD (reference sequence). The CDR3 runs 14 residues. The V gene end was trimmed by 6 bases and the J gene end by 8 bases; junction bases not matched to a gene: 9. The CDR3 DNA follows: TGCGCCAGCAGCGGGCAGGGGGCCGCCGATGAGCAGTTCTTC. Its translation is CASSGQGAADEQFF.

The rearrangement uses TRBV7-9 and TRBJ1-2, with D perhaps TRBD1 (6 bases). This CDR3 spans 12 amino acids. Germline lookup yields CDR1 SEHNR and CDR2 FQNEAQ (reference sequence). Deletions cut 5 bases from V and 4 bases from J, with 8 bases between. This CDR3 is CASSEQGYGYTF. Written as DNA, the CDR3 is TGTGCCAGCAGCGAACAGGGCTATGGCTACACCTTC.

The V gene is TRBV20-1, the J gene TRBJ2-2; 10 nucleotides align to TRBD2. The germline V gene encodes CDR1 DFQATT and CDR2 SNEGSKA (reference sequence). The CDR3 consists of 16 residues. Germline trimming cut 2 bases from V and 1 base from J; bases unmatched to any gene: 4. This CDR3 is CSARPSGGRNTGELFF. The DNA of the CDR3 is TGCAGTGCTAGACCTAGCGGGGGCCGGAACACCGGGGAGCTGTTTTTT.

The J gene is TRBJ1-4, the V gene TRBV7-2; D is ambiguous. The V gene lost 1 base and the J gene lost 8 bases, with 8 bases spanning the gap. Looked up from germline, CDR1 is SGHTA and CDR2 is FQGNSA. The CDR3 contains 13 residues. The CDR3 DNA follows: TGTGCCAGCAGCTTAGGCGTGCAGGAAAAACTGTTTTTT. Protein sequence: CASSLGVQEKLFF.